This TCR beta chain was captured by sequencing in a study of cytomegalovirus exposure and HLA in healthy donors. PCR primers comprised 60 Vbeta and 13 Jbeta primers. Sequencing was performed with immunoSEQ multiplex PCR; in TCRdb, only in-frame clones are kept and a portion is missing. This table has fewer than 200,000 clones, about 85% appearing once. This CDR3 is 17 amino acids long. This clone was picked up a small number of times. What it recognizes is unknown. Overall study findings and caveats: Excluded: some indistinguishable V segments such as TRBV6-2 and TRBV6-3. Among TCR beta chains of equal frequency, HLA-associated ones were more clonally expanded in a later analysis. As a later analysis showed, several of the most significant clusters appeared to be linked to common viral pathogens. One later analysis reportedly identified an Asian-associated ancestry cluster that showed fewer N-insertions than the roughly 700-donor mean.

The source is a woman aged 45-60 years in good health and CMV-seropositive. This sequence joins TRBV12-2 and TRBJ2-7; whether TRBD1, the table's D call, matches the DNA was not checked. TRBV12-2 counts as a pseudogene. The sequenced material came from PBMCs. The chain's CDR3 is CASRPPRGRGISCEQYF. DNA of the CDR3: TGTGCAAGTCGCCCGCCCCGGGGCAGGGGGATCTCGTGCGAGCAGTACTTC.